The 17 T cell receptor beta chains presented below share a single source sample, sequenced in a study of T cells in Graves' hyperthyroidism and ophthalmopathy. RNA transcripts served as the template for amplifying TCR beta CDR3 regions. HTBI primers were used for first-round RT-PCR of the TCR CDR3. TCRdb itself ran the multiplex PCR reads through MiXCR, one entry per CDR3 protein. Of about 600,000 distinct CDR3 sequences listed, 14% are singletons. The specimen was blood. Receptors originate from a woman aged 18-29 years with Graves' ophthalmopathy.

A few counts support this clonotype. The chain couples TRBV6-1 to TRBJ1-1, with 10 bases aligning to TRBD1. Germline assignment: CDR1 MNHNS and CDR2 SASEGT. The CDR3 has 15 amino acids. J lost 4 bases, V lost 6 bases, and 8 bases had no gene match. CDR3 region: CASRMGTGAGTEAFF. CDR3 bases: TGTGCCAGCAGAATGGGGACAGGGGCCGGCACTGAAGCTTTCTTT.

In its sample, this clonotype was seen many times. This rearrangement joins TRBV28 to TRBJ2-7; TRBD1 matches 8 bases. This CDR3 has 15 residues. The V gene end was trimmed by 5 bases and the J gene end by 4 bases; junction bases not matched to a gene: 10. Germline loops: CDR1 MDHEN, CDR2 SYDVKM. CDR3 in amino acids: CASSEDRGISYEQYF. The CDR3 nucleotides are TGTGCCAGCAGTGAAGACAGGGGAATAAGTTACGAGCAGTACTTC.

This clonotype was counted between two and nine times. The V and J genes are TRBV18 and TRBJ2-7; 9 bases agree with TRBD2. This CDR3 contains 15 residues. V lost 4 bases, J lost 3 bases, and 7 bases stayed unmatched. Germline V CDR1 and CDR2: KGHSH, LQKENI. This CDR3 reads CASSQPGLAGYEQYF. CDR3 sequence (DNA): TGTGCCAGCTCACAACCGGGACTAGCAGGCTACGAGCAGTACTTC.

At least ten counts were recorded for this clonotype. The CDR3 coding sequence is TGTGCCAGCAGCGTAGCTGGCCGACAGGGTATGACTGAAGCTTTCTTT. It yields the protein CASSVAGRQGMTEAFF. The chain has TRBV9 and TRBJ1-1; 7 bases map to TRBD1. The CDR3 is made up of 16 amino acids. Germline V lookup: CDR1 SGDLS, CDR2 YYNGEE. The ends lost 0 bases at V and 5 bases at J; junction bases unmatched: 10.

This clonotype has ten or more counts. The chain is built from TRBV7-2 and TRBJ1-6; 9 bases fit TRBD1. J lost 10 bases, V lost 0 bases, and 10 bases had no gene match. The V gene's germline CDR1 is SGHTA and CDR2 FQGNSA. The CDR3 consists of 17 residues. CDR3 loop: CASSLAWDRVKTSPLHF. CDR3 in DNA: TGTGCCAGCAGCTTAGCCTGGGACAGGGTCAAGACGTCACCCCTCCACTTT.

This chain links TRBV4-3 with TRBJ2-1, with D unclear. V was trimmed by 1 base and J by 1 base, leaving 8 bases between them. Germline CDR1 LGHNA, CDR2 YSLEER. This CDR3 region has 15 residues. CDR3 amino acids: CASSQAYQSYNEQFF. CDR3 DNA sequence: TGCGCCAGCAGCCAAGCGTACCAATCCTACAATGAGCAGTTCTTC.

This clonotype was detected ten times or more. V and J are TRBV7-9 and TRBJ2-3; 9 bases are a match to TRBD2. Losses at the gene ends were 6 bases for V and 2 bases for J; bases not matched to a gene: 15. Germline assignment: CDR1 SEHNR and CDR2 FQNEAQ (reference sequence). This CDR3 is built from 18 residues. This CDR3 reads CASRFTQALAGVTDTQYF. In DNA form, the CDR3 reads TGTGCCAGCAGGTTTACGCAAGCCTTAGCGGGAGTCACAGATACGCAGTATTTT.

Ten or more counts support this clonotype. The CDR3 DNA follows: TGTGCCAGCAGTCCCTGGACAGGGGGCGAGAATGAGCAGTTCTTC. This translates into CASSPWTGGENEQFF. The chain combines TRBV12-3 or TRBV12-4 with TRBJ2-1; 11 bases match TRBD1. This CDR3 has 15 residues. J gave up 7 bases and V 5 bases, and 7 bases lay outside the gene matches.

The genes are TRBV10-3 and TRBJ1-2, with TRBD1 matching over 8 bases. Trimming at V came to 5 bases and at J to 6 bases, leaving 2 bases not matched to a gene. The CDR3 runs 12 residues. Germline values: CDR1 ENHRY, CDR2 SYGVKD. The CDR3 is CAISLTGDGYTF. Here the CDR3 DNA reads TGTGCCATCAGTTTGACAGGGGATGGCTACACCTTC.

This clonotype was seen at least ten times. This chain uses TRBV2 with TRBJ1-5; D is unresolved. The CDR3 contains 13 residues. Germline CDR1 SNHLY, CDR2 FYNNEI. Trimming took off 8 bases at V and 7 bases at J, with 15 bases between the two ends. In nucleotides, the CDR3 is TGTGCCAGCGGCCGATGGGCGGAGCAGCCCCAGCATTTT. Residues: CASGRWAEQPQHF.

There are a few counts of this clonotype. The CDR3 DNA sequence: TGTGCCAGCAGCGTAGCTGTTGCGACAGGGTATACAGGCGGGGAGCTGTTTTTT. The encoded protein is CASSVAVATGYTGGELFF. J is TRBJ2-2 and V is TRBV9, with 7 nucleotides matching TRBD1. This CDR3 spans 18 amino acids. V gave up 0 bases and J gave up 7 bases; unmatched junction bases: 15. The germline V gene has CDR1 SGDLS and CDR2 YYNGEE.

V is TRBV6-1 and J is TRBJ1-1; D may be TRBD1 (6 bases). The V gene's germline CDR1 is MNHNS and CDR2 SASEGT. Trimming cost V 7 bases and J 0 bases, with 21 bases left between them. The CDR3 contains 17 residues. The CDR3 sequence is CASNSQWAGAMNTEAFF. The CDR3 nucleotides read TGTGCCAGCAACTCTCAATGGGCAGGGGCGATGAACACTGAAGCTTTCTTT.

The table lists this clonotype with many counts. The chain has TRBV6-1 and TRBJ2-1; 7 bases match TRBD2. The CDR3 runs 17 residues. From germline, CDR1 is MNHNS and CDR2 SASEGT. The ends lost 5 bases at V and 4 bases at J; junction bases unmatched: 14. The CDR3 sequence: CASSPLGRELGYNEQFF. Written as DNA, the CDR3 is TGTGCCAGCAGTCCGCTCGGGCGGGAGCTGGGATACAATGAGCAGTTCTTC.

This clonotype was recorded many times. This chain connects TRBV6-1 to TRBJ2-1; D unclear. This CDR3 contains 15 residues. Germline V lookup: CDR1 MNHNS, CDR2 SASEGT. The ends were cut back, 5 bases at V and 4 bases at J, with 15 bases in the middle. The CDR3 here is CASSPTDFRYNEQFF. In DNA form, the CDR3 reads TGTGCCAGCAGTCCCACAGATTTTAGGTACAATGAGCAGTTCTTC.

This clonotype was observed a few times. The chain links TRBV7-6 to TRBJ2-2, with TRBD1 matching over 8 bases. J was trimmed by 1 base and V by 6 bases; bases with no gene match: 4. This CDR3 contains 15 residues. The germline gives CDR1 SGHVS, CDR2 FNYEAQ. The CDR3 reads CASSQGTGNTGELFF. CDR3 DNA: TGTGCCAGCAGTCAGGGGACAGGGAACACCGGGGAGCTGTTTTTT.

The table lists this clonotype with many counts. V gene TRBV30 combines with J gene TRBJ2-1, with 11 bases matching TRBD2. Germline V CDR1 and CDR2: GTSNPN, SVGIG (reference sequence). This CDR3 contains 14 residues. The J segment lost 7 bases and the V segment lost 5 bases, leaving 7 bases of the junction unmatched. Here the CDR3 reads CAWYSTSGVNEQFF. The CDR3 region has the DNA TGTGCCTGGTATTCGACTAGCGGGGTAAATGAGCAGTTCTTC.

This clonotype was seen ten or more times. The V gene is TRBV28, the J gene TRBJ1-2; 10 nucleotides line up with TRBD1. Germline V gene lookup returns CDR1 MDHEN and CDR2 SYDVKM. This CDR3 is 17 amino acids long. V lost 9 bases and J lost 4; bases outside the gene matches: 17. The CDR3 coding sequence is TGTGCCAGTACTGACCGGGACAGGGGCCACCCCGTCTATGGCTACACCTTC. Its protein product is CASTDRDRGHPVYGYTF.